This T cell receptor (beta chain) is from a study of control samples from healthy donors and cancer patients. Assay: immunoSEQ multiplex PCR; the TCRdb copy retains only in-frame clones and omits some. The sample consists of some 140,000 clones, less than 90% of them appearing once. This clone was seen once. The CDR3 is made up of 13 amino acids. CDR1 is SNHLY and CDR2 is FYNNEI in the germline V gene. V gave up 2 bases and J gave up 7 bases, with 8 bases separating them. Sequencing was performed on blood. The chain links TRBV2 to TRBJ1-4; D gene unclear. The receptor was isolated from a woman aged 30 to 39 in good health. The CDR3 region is CASSENGVEKLFF. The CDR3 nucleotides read TGTGCCAGCAGTGAAAACGGGGTTGAAAAACTGTTTTTT. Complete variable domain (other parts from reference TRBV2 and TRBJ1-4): EPEVTQTPSHQVTQMGQEVILRCVPISNHLYFYWYRQILGQKVEFLVSFYNNEISEKSEIFDDQFSVERPDGSNFTLKIRSTKLEDSAMYFCASSENGVEKLFFGSGTQLSVL.